This T cell receptor (beta chain) was obtained from a study of beta chain features in type 1 diabetes. Findings of the study overall: In the patient group, naive, central memory and Treg TCRB repertoires seemed more alike than in the healthy donor group.

As regards this clone: The antigen is not known.

Researchers reported sorting CD4+ naive, central memory, regulatory and stem cell-like memory cells via CD45RO/CCR7/CD25/CD127/CD95/CD27. The CDR3 totals 18 residues. With 1 base clipped from V and 0 bases from J, the junction kept 3 bases outside the gene matches. CDR1 is MGHRA and CDR2 is YSYEKL in the germline V gene. What was sequenced were expressed TCRB transcripts, since all of the isolated RNA had been reverse transcribed. Data came from immunoSEQ multiplex PCR; TCRdb stores just in-frame clones and leaves some out. The repertoire has 300,000 to 450,000 clones, about 12% of them found once; the top ten carry less than 0.02%.

Material for sequencing was naive CD4+ T cells from blood. This receptor was obtained from a man between 18 and 35 years old in good health. V gene TRBV4-1 combines with J gene TRBJ2-7, with 16 bases matching TRBD2. This CDR3 reads CASSQGGLAGGSSYEQYF. DNA for the CDR3: TGCGCCAGCAGCCAAGGGGGACTAGCGGGAGGGAGCTCCTACGAGCAGTACTTC.